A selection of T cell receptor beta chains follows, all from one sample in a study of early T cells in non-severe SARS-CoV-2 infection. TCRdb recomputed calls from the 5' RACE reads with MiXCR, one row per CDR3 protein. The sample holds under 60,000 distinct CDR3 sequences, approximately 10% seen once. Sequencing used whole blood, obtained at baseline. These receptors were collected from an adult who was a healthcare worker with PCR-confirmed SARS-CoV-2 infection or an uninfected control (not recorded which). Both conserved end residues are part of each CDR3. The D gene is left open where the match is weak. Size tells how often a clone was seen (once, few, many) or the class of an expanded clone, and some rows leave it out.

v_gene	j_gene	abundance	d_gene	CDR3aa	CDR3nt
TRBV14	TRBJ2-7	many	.	CASSPLGGRNHEQYF	TGTGCCAGCAGCCCTCTCGGGGGGCGCAACCACGAGCAGTACTTC
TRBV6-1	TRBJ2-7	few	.	CASYEHFISYEQYF	TGTGCCAGCTACGAACACTTTATCTCCTACGAGCAGTACTTC
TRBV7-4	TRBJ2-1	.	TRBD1	CASIHDRGRHEQFF	TGTGCCAGCATCCATGACAGGGGGCGGCATGAGCAGTTCTTC
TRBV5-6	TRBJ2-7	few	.	CASSLVSRPAYEQYF	TGTGCCAGCAGCTTGGTGTCTAGACCCGCCTACGAGCAGTACTTC
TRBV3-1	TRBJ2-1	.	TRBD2	CASSQRASGDEQFF	TGTGCCAGCAGCCAACGGGCTAGCGGGGATGAGCAGTTCTTC
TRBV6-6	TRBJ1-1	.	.	CASSYSTGSAFF	TGTGCCAGCAGTTACTCGACAGGCTCTGCTTTCTTT
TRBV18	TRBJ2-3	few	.	CASSHNRDMRTDTQYF	TGTGCCAGCTCACATAACAGGGATATGAGGACAGATACGCAGTATTTT
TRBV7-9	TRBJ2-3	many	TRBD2	CATRTSGLRRKDTQYF	TGTGCCACTCGGACTAGCGGCCTACGACGGAAAGATACGCAGTATTTT
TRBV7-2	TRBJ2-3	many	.	CASSLLVVSTDTQYF	TGTGCCAGCAGCTTATTAGTGGTCAGCACAGATACGCAGTATTTT
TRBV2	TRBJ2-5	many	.	CASNPANQETQYF	TGTGCCAGCAATCCGGCGAATCAAGAGACCCAGTACTTC
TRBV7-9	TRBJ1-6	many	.	CASSFNNSPLHF	TGTGCCAGCAGTTTCAATAATTCACCCCTCCACTTT
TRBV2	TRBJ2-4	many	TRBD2	CASSEASGKNIQYF	TGTGCCAGCAGTGAGGCTAGCGGAAAAAACATTCAGTACTTC
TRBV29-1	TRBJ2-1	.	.	CSAPAPASEQFF	TGCAGCGCTCCCGCGCCCGCCTCGGAGCAGTTCTTC
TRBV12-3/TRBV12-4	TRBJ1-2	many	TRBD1	CASSFPGGGYGYTF	TGTGCCAGCAGTTTCCCAGGGGGCGGCTATGGCTACACCTTC
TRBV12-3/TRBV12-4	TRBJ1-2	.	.	CASSPGTETAFYGYTF	TGTGCCAGCAGCCCCGGGACCGAGACCGCCTTCTATGGCTACACCTTC
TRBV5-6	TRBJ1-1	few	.	CASSFLAGVNTEAFF	TGTGCCAGCAGCTTCCTGGCAGGGGTTAACACTGAAGCTTTCTTT
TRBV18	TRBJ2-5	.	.	CASSPYQETQYF	TGTGCCAGCTCACCATATCAAGAGACCCAGTACTTC
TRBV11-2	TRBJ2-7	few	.	CASSPQVPNEQYF	TGTGCCAGCAGCCCGCAGGTCCCAAACGAGCAGTACTTC
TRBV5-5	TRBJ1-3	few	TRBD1	CASDGTGRGSGNTIYF	TGTGCCAGCGACGGGACAGGGAGAGGGTCTGGAAACACCATATATTTT
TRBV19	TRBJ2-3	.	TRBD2	CASRLAGAGTDTQYF	TGTGCCAGTAGACTAGCGGGAGCAGGCACAGATACGCAGTATTTT
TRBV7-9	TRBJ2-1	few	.	CASTLPLGNEQFF	TGTGCCAGCACCCTCCCCCTGGGCAATGAGCAGTTCTTC
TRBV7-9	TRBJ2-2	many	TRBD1	CASSLEETGVTGELFF	TGTGCCAGCAGCTTAGAGGAGACAGGGGTCACCGGGGAGCTGTTTTTT
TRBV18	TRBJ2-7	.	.	CASSPRGQGLYEQYF	TGTGCCAGCTCACCGCGGGGGCAGGGATTGTACGAGCAGTACTTC
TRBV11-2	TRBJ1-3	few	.	CASSPAGNRLSGNTIYF	TGTGCCAGCAGCCCCGCCGGGAACAGGCTCTCTGGAAACACCATATATTTT
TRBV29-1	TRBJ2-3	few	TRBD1	CSAAGTGGTDTQYF	TGCAGCGCTGCCGGGACAGGGGGGACAGATACGCAGTATTTT
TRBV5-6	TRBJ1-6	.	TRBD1	CASSLLDRDDSPLHF	TGTGCCAGCAGCTTACTCGACAGGGATGATTCACCCCTCCACTTT
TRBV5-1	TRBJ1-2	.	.	CASSVGDNYGYTF	TGCGCCAGCAGCGTCGGGGACAACTATGGCTACACCTTC
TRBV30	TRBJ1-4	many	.	CAWGWQGREKLFF	TGTGCCTGGGGATGGCAGGGAAGGGAAAAACTGTTTTTT
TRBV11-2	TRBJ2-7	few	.	CASSAASGSYEQYF	TGTGCCAGCAGCGCGGCAAGCGGGTCCTACGAGCAGTACTTC
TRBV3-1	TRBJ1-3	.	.	CASSQDQDGNTIYF	TGTGCCAGCAGCCAAGATCAAGACGGAAACACCATATATTTT
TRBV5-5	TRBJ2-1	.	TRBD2	CASTLLAGDWGPYNEQFF	TGTGCCAGCACCCTACTAGCGGGGGATTGGGGGCCCTACAATGAGCAGTTCTTC